A selection of T cell receptor beta chains follows, all from one sample in a study of technical replicates of blood from a handful of donors. TCRdb keeps only in-frame clones here, not all; method: immunoSEQ multiplex PCR. The sample holds 60,000 to 70,000 clones; more than 75% are singletons and the top ten take more than 5%. The sample taken for sequencing was PBMCs. These receptors came from a human donor in good health. Some clones in this sample may be carry-over from other donors' samples. Both conserved end residues are part of each CDR3. The D gene is left open where the match is weak. Not all rows give a size; the values are once, few, many and, for expanded clones, a class.

D gene: NA; clone size: NA; J gene: TRBJ2-7; V gene: TRBV6-5; CDR3 protein: CASSSGFWSYEQYF; CDR3 DNA: TGTGCCAGCAGTTCGGGATTCTGGTCCTACGAGCAGTACTTC
D gene: TRBD1; clone size: once; J gene: TRBJ1-5; V gene: TRBV30; CDR3 protein: CAWSAGQRNQPQHF; CDR3 DNA: TGTGCCTGGAGTGCGGGACAGAGAAATCAGCCCCAGCATTTT
D gene: TRBD1; clone size: NA; J gene: TRBJ1-2; V gene: TRBV6-5; CDR3 protein: CASSRDRENGYTF; CDR3 DNA: TGTGCCAGCAGTAGGGACAGGGAGAATGGCTACACCTTC
D gene: NA; clone size: once; J gene: TRBJ1-4; V gene: TRBV18; CDR3 protein: CASSPSEKLFF; CDR3 DNA: TGTGCCAGCTCACCCTCTGAAAAACTGTTTTTT
D gene: TRBD1; clone size: NA; J gene: TRBJ1-4; V gene: TRBV5-8; CDR3 protein: CASSHGSTGEKLFF; CDR3 DNA: TGTGCCAGCAGCCACGGATCGACAGGGGAAAAACTGTTTTTT
D gene: NA; clone size: once; J gene: TRBJ2-3; V gene: TRBV6-1; CDR3 protein: CASSDRGVGTDTQYF; CDR3 DNA: TGTGCCAGCAGTGACAGGGGGGTCGGCACAGATACGCAGTATTTT
D gene: TRBD1; clone size: NA; J gene: TRBJ1-1; V gene: TRBV10-3; CDR3 protein: CAISAQNRGEAFF; CDR3 DNA: TGTGCCATCAGCGCCCAAAACAGGGGGGAAGCTTTCTTT
D gene: NA; clone size: NA; J gene: TRBJ2-3; V gene: TRBV2; CDR3 protein: CASSEVAGPTDTQYF; CDR3 DNA: TGTGCCAGCAGTGAAGTTGCGGGGCCCACAGATACGCAGTATTTT
D gene: NA; clone size: NA; J gene: TRBJ1-6; V gene: TRBV4-3; CDR3 protein: CASSQDRGGPTLHF; CDR3 DNA: TGCGCCAGCAGCCAAGATCGCGGAGGCCCGACCCTCCACTTT
D gene: NA; clone size: NA; J gene: TRBJ1-5; V gene: TRBV30; CDR3 protein: CAWREQDQPQHF; CDR3 DNA: TGTGCCTGGAGAGAGCAGGATCAGCCCCAGCATTTT
D gene: NA; clone size: once; J gene: TRBJ1-2; V gene: TRBV7-2; CDR3 protein: CASSLVTAGSYGYTF; CDR3 DNA: TGTGCCAGCAGCTTAGTCACGGCCGGGAGCTATGGCTACACCTTC
D gene: NA; clone size: NA; J gene: TRBJ1-5; V gene: TRBV6-6; CDR3 protein: CATRVRQPNQPQHF; CDR3 DNA: TGTGCCACCCGTGTCCGACAGCCGAATCAGCCCCAGCATTTT
D gene: TRBD1; clone size: NA; J gene: TRBJ2-7; V gene: TRBV5-4; CDR3 protein: CASSSRQGYEQYF; CDR3 DNA: TGTGCCAGCAGCTCCAGACAGGGCTACGAGCAGTACTTC
D gene: NA; clone size: once; J gene: TRBJ2-2; V gene: TRBV2; CDR3 protein: CASSRRVDTGELFF; CDR3 DNA: TGTGCCAGCAGTCGCAGGGTGGACACCGGGGAGCTGTTTTTT
D gene: TRBD2; clone size: NA; J gene: TRBJ2-1; V gene: TRBV10-3; CDR3 protein: CAAGLAGVYNEQFF; CDR3 DNA: TGTGCCGCAGGACTAGCGGGAGTATACAATGAGCAGTTCTTC
D gene: TRBD2; clone size: once; J gene: TRBJ2-3; V gene: TRBV25-1; CDR3 protein: CASSEVAGGLPDTQYF; CDR3 DNA: TGTGCCAGCAGTGAAGTAGCGGGAGGACTCCCAGATACGCAGTATTTT
D gene: TRBD2; clone size: NA; J gene: TRBJ2-5; V gene: TRBV7-9; CDR3 protein: CASSLALTSGETQYF; CDR3 DNA: TGTGCCAGCAGCTTAGCGTTGACTAGCGGGGAGACCCAGTACTTC
D gene: TRBD1; clone size: NA; J gene: TRBJ1-1; V gene: TRBV11-2; CDR3 protein: CASSFIQGSYLSEAFF; CDR3 DNA: TGTGCCAGCAGCTTTATACAGGGGTCATACCTTTCTGAAGCTTTCTTT
D gene: TRBD1; clone size: NA; J gene: TRBJ1-2; V gene: TRBV5-1; CDR3 protein: CASSQDRGEYGYTF; CDR3 DNA: TGCGCCAGCAGTCAGGACAGGGGGGAATATGGCTACACCTTC
D gene: NA; clone size: once; J gene: TRBJ2-2; V gene: TRBV7-9; CDR3 protein: CASSPAGTGELFF; CDR3 DNA: TGTGCCAGCAGCCCGGCGGGAACCGGGGAGCTGTTTTTT
D gene: NA; clone size: NA; J gene: TRBJ1-4; V gene: TRBV5-8; CDR3 protein: CASSLRRGGIATNEKLFF; CDR3 DNA: TGTGCCAGCAGCTTGCGGCGGGGAGGGATTGCAACTAATGAAAAACTGTTTTTT
D gene: NA; clone size: NA; J gene: TRBJ2-3; V gene: TRBV4-2; CDR3 protein: CASSQDRVGSTDTQYF; CDR3 DNA: TGTGCCAGCAGCCAGGACAGAGTAGGAAGCACAGATACGCAGTATTTT
D gene: TRBD2; clone size: NA; J gene: TRBJ2-3; V gene: TRBV7-2; CDR3 protein: CASSFQQRGADTQYF; CDR3 DNA: TGTGCCAGCAGCTTCCAGCAGCGGGGGGCAGATACGCAGTATTTT
D gene: TRBD2; clone size: NA; J gene: TRBJ2-4; V gene: TRBV9; CDR3 protein: CASSVSGRSKNIQYF; CDR3 DNA: TGTGCCAGCAGCGTAAGCGGGAGGTCCAAAAACATTCAGTACTTC
D gene: TRBD1; clone size: NA; J gene: TRBJ1-4; V gene: TRBV30; CDR3 protein: CAWTPPDRDSEKLFF; CDR3 DNA: TGTGCCTGGACTCCTCCAGACCGGGACAGCGAAAAACTGTTTTTT
D gene: TRBD2; clone size: NA; J gene: TRBJ2-5; V gene: TRBV5-1; CDR3 protein: CASSFRAGGQETQYF; CDR3 DNA: TGCGCCAGCAGCTTTCGGGCGGGGGGACAAGAGACCCAGTACTTC
D gene: TRBD1; clone size: NA; J gene: TRBJ2-3; V gene: TRBV27; CDR3 protein: CASTRQGAIDTQYF; CDR3 DNA: TGTGCCAGCACGAGACAGGGGGCGATAGATACGCAGTATTTT
D gene: TRBD2; clone size: NA; J gene: TRBJ2-3; V gene: TRBV5-1; CDR3 protein: CASSAGLLGPDTQYF; CDR3 DNA: TGCGCCAGCAGCGCGGGACTACTCGGCCCAGATACGCAGTATTTT
D gene: NA; clone size: NA; J gene: TRBJ2-2; V gene: TRBV7-3; CDR3 protein: CASSLQSGELFF; CDR3 DNA: TGTGCCAGCAGCTTACAATCCGGGGAGCTGTTTTTT
D gene: NA; clone size: NA; J gene: TRBJ2-2; V gene: TRBV4-3; CDR3 protein: CASSQDVGVVTGELFF; CDR3 DNA: TGCGCCAGCAGCCAAGATGTGGGAGTAGTAACCGGGGAGCTGTTTTTT
D gene: TRBD1; clone size: NA; J gene: TRBJ2-7; V gene: TRBV7-9; CDR3 protein: CASSPGTGDSYEQYF; CDR3 DNA: TGTGCCAGCAGCCCCGGGACAGGTGACTCCTACGAGCAGTACTTC
D gene: TRBD2; clone size: NA; J gene: TRBJ2-1; V gene: TRBV5-1; CDR3 protein: CASSLGGERYNEQFF; CDR3 DNA: TGCGCCAGCAGCCTCGGGGGGGAGAGATACAATGAGCAGTTCTTC
D gene: NA; clone size: NA; J gene: TRBJ1-4; V gene: TRBV2; CDR3 protein: CASSDRAGTNEKLFF; CDR3 DNA: TGTGCCAGCAGTGACAGGGCTGGCACTAATGAAAAACTGTTTTTT
D gene: NA; clone size: NA; J gene: TRBJ2-7; V gene: TRBV10-3; CDR3 protein: CAIGRGDRYEQYF; CDR3 DNA: TGTGCCATCGGCAGGGGGGACAGATACGAGCAGTACTTC
D gene: NA; clone size: once; J gene: TRBJ2-1; V gene: TRBV19; CDR3 protein: CASRNGTQQFF; CDR3 DNA: TGTGCCAGTAGGAACGGGACACAGCAGTTCTTC
D gene: TRBD2; clone size: NA; J gene: TRBJ2-3; V gene: TRBV6-1; CDR3 protein: CASSEGLAGADTQYF; CDR3 DNA: TGTGCCAGCAGTGAAGGACTAGCGGGAGCAGATACGCAGTATTTT
D gene: TRBD2; clone size: NA; J gene: TRBJ2-5; V gene: TRBV9; CDR3 protein: CASSVAGTSGNPETQYF; CDR3 DNA: TGTGCCAGCAGCGTAGCTGGTACTAGCGGGAACCCAGAGACCCAGTACTTC
D gene: NA; clone size: NA; J gene: TRBJ2-7; V gene: TRBV9; CDR3 protein: CASSVDQDSEAYEQYF; CDR3 DNA: TGTGCCAGCAGCGTAGATCAGGACAGTGAGGCGTACGAGCAGTACTTC
D gene: TRBD2; clone size: NA; J gene: TRBJ2-3; V gene: TRBV4-3; CDR3 protein: CASSQGAGGFLDTQYF; CDR3 DNA: TGCGCCAGCAGCCAAGGAGCGGGAGGCTTTTTGGATACGCAGTATTTT
D gene: NA; clone size: NA; J gene: TRBJ2-7; V gene: TRBV6-1; CDR3 protein: CASSVTGSSYEQYF; CDR3 DNA: TGTGCCAGCAGTGTGACCGGGAGCTCCTACGAGCAGTACTTC
D gene: NA; clone size: NA; J gene: TRBJ2-3; V gene: TRBV7-9; CDR3 protein: CASSSLWRRKDTQYF; CDR3 DNA: TGTGCCAGCAGCTCGCTCTGGCGGCGCAAAGATACGCAGTATTTT
D gene: NA; clone size: NA; J gene: TRBJ2-7; V gene: TRBV5-4; CDR3 protein: CASSLDLASPYEQYF; CDR3 DNA: TGTGCCAGCAGCTTGGATCTCGCGTCGCCCTACGAGCAGTACTTC
D gene: NA; clone size: NA; J gene: TRBJ2-7; V gene: TRBV19; CDR3 protein: CASSIDRTEGDEQYF; CDR3 DNA: TGTGCCAGTAGTATAGATCGGACAGAAGGGGACGAGCAGTACTTC
D gene: NA; clone size: NA; J gene: TRBJ1-5; V gene: TRBV19; CDR3 protein: CATCRGWDGNQPQHF; CDR3 DNA: TGTGCCACCTGCAGGGGATGGGATGGGAATCAGCCCCAGCATTTT
D gene: TRBD1; clone size: NA; J gene: TRBJ2-7; V gene: TRBV6-5; CDR3 protein: CASSIGTAYEQYF; CDR3 DNA: TGTGCCAGCAGTATTGGGACAGCCTACGAGCAGTACTTC
D gene: TRBD1; clone size: NA; J gene: TRBJ1-1; V gene: TRBV4-1; CDR3 protein: CASSQGAQGTEAFF; CDR3 DNA: TGCGCCAGCAGCCAAGGGGCACAGGGGACTGAAGCTTTCTTT